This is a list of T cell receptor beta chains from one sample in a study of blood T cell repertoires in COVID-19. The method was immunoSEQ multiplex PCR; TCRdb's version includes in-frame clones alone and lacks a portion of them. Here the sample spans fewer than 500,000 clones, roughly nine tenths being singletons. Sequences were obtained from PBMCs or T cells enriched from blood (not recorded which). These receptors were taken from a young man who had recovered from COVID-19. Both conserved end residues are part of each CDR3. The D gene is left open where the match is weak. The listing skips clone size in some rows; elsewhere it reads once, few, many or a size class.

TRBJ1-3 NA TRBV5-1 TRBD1 TGCGCCAGCAGCTTGGGGACAGGGACTGGAAACACCATATATTTT CASSLGTGTGNTIYF
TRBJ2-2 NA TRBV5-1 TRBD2 TGCGCCAGCAGCTTCAGGGCGGGGGGGCCCACCGGGGAGCTGTTTTTT CASSFRAGGPTGELFF
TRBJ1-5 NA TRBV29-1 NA TGCAGCGTTGGAGGCGGGAACCAGCCCCAGCATTTT CSVGGGNQPQHF
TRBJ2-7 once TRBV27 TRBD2 TGTGCCAGCAGTTATCTGGCGGGAGGCTCCTACGAGCAGTACTTC CASSYLAGGSYEQYF
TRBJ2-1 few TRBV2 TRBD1 TGTGCCAGCAGTGACAGGGGGCCCAATGAGCAGTTCTTC CASSDRGPNEQFF
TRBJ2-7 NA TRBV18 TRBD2 TGTGCCAGCTCACCTAGCGGGAGGGTTAAATACGAGCAGTACTTC CASSPSGRVKYEQYF
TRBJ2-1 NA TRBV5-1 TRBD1 TGCGCCAGCAGCTGGGGACAGGCTAACAATGAGCAGTTCTTC CASSWGQANNEQFF
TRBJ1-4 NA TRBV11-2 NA TGTGCCAGCGGGGGGGGTTCAACTAATGAAAAACTGTTTTTT CASGGGSTNEKLFF
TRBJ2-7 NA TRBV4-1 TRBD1 TGCGCCAGCAGCCCAATGGGACAGTCCTACGAGCAGTACTTC CASSPMGQSYEQYF
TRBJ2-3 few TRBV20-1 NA TGCAGTGCTAGTGGGACTAGCACAGATACGCAGTATTTT CSASGTSTDTQYF
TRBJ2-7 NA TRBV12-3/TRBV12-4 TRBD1 TGTGCCAGCGGACAGGCTTCCTACGAGCAGTACTTC CASGQASYEQYF
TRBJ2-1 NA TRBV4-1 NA TGCGCCAGCAGCCAAGGGGGCGGAGACGGATACAATGAGCAGTTCTTC CASSQGGGDGYNEQFF
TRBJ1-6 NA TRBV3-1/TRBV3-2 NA TGTGCCAGCAGCCAAGCAGGAAGGACAGAGAGAGGTTCACCCCTCCACTTT CASSQAGRTERGSPLHF
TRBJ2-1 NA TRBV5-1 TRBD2 TGCGCCAGCAGCTCCGTGCCGGGACTAGCCCACAATGAGCAGTTCTTC CASSSVPGLAHNEQFF
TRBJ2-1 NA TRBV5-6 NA TGTGCCAGCAGCTTAAAAGGAAGGGGGTATGAGCAGTTCTTC CASSLKGRGYEQFF
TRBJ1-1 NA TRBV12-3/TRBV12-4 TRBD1 TGTGCCAGCGGACAGGGAGGTTGGACTGAAGCTTTCTTT CASGQGGWTEAFF
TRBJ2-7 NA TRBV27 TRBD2 TGTGCCATCAGGGCGGGAGGGATCCCTTACGAGCAGTACTTC CAIRAGGIPYEQYF
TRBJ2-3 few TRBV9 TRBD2 TGTGCCAGCAGCCCCAACGGGAGGGGCACAGATACGCAGTATTTT CASSPNGRGTDTQYF
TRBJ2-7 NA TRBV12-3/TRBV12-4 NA TGTGCCAGCAGTTTTATGGACAGCCACGAGCAGTACTTC CASSFMDSHEQYF
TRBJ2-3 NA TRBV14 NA TGTGCCAGCAGCCTATATGTAAATACGCAGTATTTT CASSLYVNTQYF
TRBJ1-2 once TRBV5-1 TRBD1 TGCGCCAGCAGCCTACGATCCGGGACAGCTATCTATGGCTACACCTTC CASSLRSGTAIYGYTF
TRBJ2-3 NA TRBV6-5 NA TGTGCCAGCAGTTACTTAAGCGGGAGCACAGATACGCAGTATTTT CASSYLSGSTDTQYF
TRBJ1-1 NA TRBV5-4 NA TGTGCCAGCAGCTTGGCCAGGGATGGAAGAACTGAAGCTTTCTTT CASSLARDGRTEAFF
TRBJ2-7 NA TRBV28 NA TGTGCCAGCAGTTTGTCTAGCGTGGGGCTTGGCTCCTACGAGCAGTACTTC CASSLSSVGLGSYEQYF
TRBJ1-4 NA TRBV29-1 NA TGCAGCGTCCCGAATCGGGCTAATGAAAAACTGTTTTTT CSVPNRANEKLFF
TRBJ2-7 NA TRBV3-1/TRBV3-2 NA TGTGCCAGCAGCCAAGCGGGGGTCGAGCAGTACTTC CASSQAGVEQYF
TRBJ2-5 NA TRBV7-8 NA TGTGCCAGCAGCAAAGCGGGCCTCCAAGAGACCCAGTACTTC CASSKAGLQETQYF
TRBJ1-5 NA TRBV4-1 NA TGCGCCAGCAGCCAAGAAATGCAGGTCCTGGGCAATCAGCCCCAGCATTTT CASSQEMQVLGNQPQHF
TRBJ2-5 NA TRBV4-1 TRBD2 TGCGCCAGCAGCCAAGATCGTCTAGCGGGAGGAGAGACCCAGTACTTC CASSQDRLAGGETQYF
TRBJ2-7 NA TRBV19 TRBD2 TGTGCCAGTAGCCCACTACTAGCGGGAGCAAACGAGCAGTACTTC CASSPLLAGANEQYF
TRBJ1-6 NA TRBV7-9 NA TGTGCCAGCAGCTTATCCGCGGTCGCATCACCCCTCCACTTT CASSLSAVASPLHF
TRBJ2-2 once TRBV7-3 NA TGTGCCAGCAGCACTTCTAACACCGGGGAGCTGTTTTTT CASSTSNTGELFF
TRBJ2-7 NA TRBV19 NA TGTGCCAGTAGTGCCAATGGTCAGGGAATACCCTACGAGCAGTACTTC CASSANGQGIPYEQYF
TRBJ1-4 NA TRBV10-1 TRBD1 TGCGCCAGCAGCTCCGGGACAGGAGGAGAAAAACTGTTTTTT CASSSGTGGEKLFF
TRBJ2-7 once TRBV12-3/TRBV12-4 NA TGTGCCAGCAGTTCGGAGGTCTACGAGCAGTACTTC CASSSEVYEQYF
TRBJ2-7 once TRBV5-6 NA TGTGCCAGCAGCTTACGAGGTCAGGGTCTCTACGAGCAGTACTTC CASSLRGQGLYEQYF
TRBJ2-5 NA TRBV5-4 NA TGTGCCAGCAGCTTAGAGGGCCCCGAGACCCAGTACTTC CASSLEGPETQYF
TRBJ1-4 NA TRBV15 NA TGTGCCACCAGCAGAGAGAGGAATGGTGAAAAACTGTTTTTT CATSRERNGEKLFF
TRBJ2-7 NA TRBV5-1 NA TGCGCCAGCAGCTCACTGAGGTTAGGGGGAGGGCCGGCCGAGCAGTACTTC CASSSLRLGGGPAEQYF
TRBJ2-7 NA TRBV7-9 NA TGTGCCAGCAGCTTAGTGGGAGACCCCTTCTACGAGCAGTACTTC CASSLVGDPFYEQYF
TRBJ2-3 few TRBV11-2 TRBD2 TGTGCCAGCAGCCCGAGACTAGCGGGAGATCCAGATACGCAGTATTTT CASSPRLAGDPDTQYF
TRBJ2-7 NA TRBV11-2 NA TGTGCCAGCAGCCTGACCGCGGTAACCTCTTCCTACGAGCAGTACTTC CASSLTAVTSSYEQYF
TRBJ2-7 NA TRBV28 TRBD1 TGTGCCAGCAGTTTGGGAGTGACAGGGGGCTACGAGCAGTACTTC CASSLGVTGGYEQYF